A selection of T cell receptor beta chains follows, all from one sample in a study of identical twins. From the 5' RACE reads, TCRdb called clonotypes with MiXCR, one entry per CDR3 protein. The repertoire holds under 250,000 distinct CDR3 sequences, around 8% seen once, with less than 2% in the top ten. Separately, the same data were catalogued under a study of yellow fever vaccine responses in identical twins.

The sample consisted of memory (CD45RO+) T cells sorted from blood. The receptor set was obtained from a woman younger than 30 in good health. CDR3s include the opening cysteine and the closing phenylalanine or tryptophan. A D gene is named only where the DNA matches it firmly. The size field is filled for only some rows; it gives once, few, many or a size class.

d_call,v_call,j_call,clone_size,cdr3_nt,cdr3_aa
TRBD1,TRBV6-5,TRBJ2-7,NA,TGTGCCAGCAGTTACCGCGACAGGGGGGACTACGAGCAGTACTTC,CASSYRDRGDYEQYF
TRBD1,TRBV7-9,TRBJ2-5,many,TGTGCCAGCAGCTTCCACCGGACAGGGGGAGGTGAGACCCAGTACTTC,CASSFHRTGGGETQYF
NA,TRBV7-9,TRBJ2-7,few,TGTGCCAGCAGCACAGACACCTACGAGCAGTACTTC,CASSTDTYEQYF
TRBD2,TRBV4-3,TRBJ2-1,few,TGCGCCAGCAGCCAAGAACCGGGCGGGAGCTCCTACAATGAGCAGTTCTTC,CASSQEPGGSSYNEQFF
NA,TRBV27,TRBJ1-2,many,TGTGCCAGCTCCCCGGGAGGGGACTATGGCTACACCTTC,CASSPGGDYGYTF
NA,TRBV4-1,TRBJ2-1,few,TGCGCCAGCAGCCAACCCACACGGGGCCGAAACAATGAGCAGTTCTTC,CASSQPTRGRNNEQFF
NA,TRBV15,TRBJ1-5,many,TGTGCCACCAGCAGCTTCCCCCCGGACAGAAGCAATCAGCCCCAGCATTTT,CATSSFPPDRSNQPQHF
NA,TRBV12-3/TRBV12-4,TRBJ2-5,few,TGTGCCAGCAGAGGGGCAGAGACCCAGTACTTC,CASRGAETQYF
NA,TRBV7-2,TRBJ2-7,many,TGTGCCAGCAGTCAATCAGGGGTCGAGCAGTACTTC,CASSQSGVEQYF
NA,TRBV18,TRBJ2-2,NA,TGTGCCAGCTCACAAAACCAGATGGGGACCGGGGAGCTGTTTTTT,CASSQNQMGTGELFF
TRBD1,TRBV20-1,TRBJ1-4,NA,TGCAGTGCTAGTCCAACAGGGGGAGAAAAACTGTTTTTT,CSASPTGGEKLFF
NA,TRBV6-1,TRBJ2-2,few,TGTGCCAGCAGTCAACTTGCGAACACCGGGGAGCTGTTTTTT,CASSQLANTGELFF
TRBD1,TRBV7-2,TRBJ2-1,many,TGTGCCAGCAGCACACAAAACAGGGGATGGGGGGAGCAGTTCTTC,CASSTQNRGWGEQFF
NA,TRBV12-3/TRBV12-4,TRBJ2-5,medium-sized,TGTGCCAGCTCCCTAAGGAGGGTAAAAGAGACCCAGTACTTC,CASSLRRVKETQYF
NA,TRBV7-9,TRBJ2-7,NA,TGTGCCAGCAGCGGGGGCCGAGACCTCGCCTACGAGCAGTACTTC,CASSGGRDLAYEQYF
NA,TRBV14,TRBJ2-3,many,TGTGCCAGCAGCCTCTATTCCGATTATAGCACAGATACGCAGTATTTT,CASSLYSDYSTDTQYF
NA,TRBV20-1,TRBJ2-5,many,TGCAGTATGGCCCGGACACTCCAAGAGACCCAGTACTTC,CSMARTLQETQYF
NA,TRBV6-1,TRBJ2-3,NA,TGTGCCAGCGGCCGGGTGGGGATGGGCACAGATACGCAGTATTTT,CASGRVGMGTDTQYF
NA,TRBV29-1,TRBJ2-2,many,TGCAGCGTTAAAGGTGGCGGGAACACCGGGGAGCTGTTTTTT,CSVKGGGNTGELFF
TRBD2,TRBV20-1,TRBJ2-1,many,TGCAGTGCTAGAGATTTAGCGGGGGCTTCCTACAATGAGCAGTTCTTC,CSARDLAGASYNEQFF
NA,TRBV7-9,TRBJ2-5,NA,TGTGCCAGCAGCCGCCTCGTGGAGACCCAGTACTTC,CASSRLVETQYF
NA,TRBV6-5,TRBJ1-5,few,TGTGCCAGCAGTTACCAGGGGCTGAACGGCAATCAGCCCCAGCATTTT,CASSYQGLNGNQPQHF
TRBD1,TRBV29-1,TRBJ2-7,few,TGCAGCGGAACGACAGGGGGCCCTTACGAGCAGTACTTC,CSGTTGGPYEQYF
NA,TRBV12-3/TRBV12-4,TRBJ1-2,many,TGTGCCAGCAGCCCAAGAGTGTACAACTATGGCTACACCTTC,CASSPRVYNYGYTF
NA,TRBV20-1,TRBJ2-1,few,TGCAGTAGCCCCCAGGGCAGAGTCAATGAGCAGTTCTTC,CSSPQGRVNEQFF
NA,TRBV12-3/TRBV12-4,TRBJ2-1,many,TGTGCCAGCAGCACTCAATGGGTTGAGCAGTTCTTC,CASSTQWVEQFF
TRBD1,TRBV7-9,TRBJ2-7,many,TGTGCCAGCAGCTTAGAAGGACAGGGGGAAAAGTACTTC,CASSLEGQGEKYF
NA,TRBV12-3/TRBV12-4,TRBJ1-6,NA,TGTGCCAGCAGCTTGAAAGGGGATGCGCATTCACCCCTCCACTTT,CASSLKGDAHSPLHF
NA,TRBV20-1,TRBJ2-3,many,TGCAGTGCTAGACTGGAGACGCACACAGATACGCAGTATTTT,CSARLETHTDTQYF
TRBD2,TRBV3-1,TRBJ2-7,NA,TGTGCCAGCAGCCAAAAGTTGGCGAGCGGGGCCCCCTACGAGCAGTACTTC,CASSQKLASGAPYEQYF